The present TCR beta chain was sequenced within a study of cytotoxic CD8 clonotypes in ibrutinib-treated CLL. Method: immunoSEQ multiplex PCR; TCRdb's copy keeps in-frame clones and lacks some. The data show 9,000 to 13,000 clones, 79% seen once. V was trimmed by 5 bases and J by 5 bases, leaving 9 bases between them. Germline CDR1 SGHTA, CDR2 FQGTGA. The CDR3 has 12 residues. This clonotype was sampled from a human donor with chronic lymphocytic leukemia. The V and J genes are TRBV7-3 and TRBJ1-1; a possible D gene is TRBD1 (5 bases). This material consisted of PBMCs, taken at disease progression, from a patient treated with ibrutinib. The CDR3 sequence is CASSQPGTEAFF. CDR3 DNA sequence: TGTGCCAGCAGCCAGCCAGGGACTGAAGCTTTCTTT. Full variable domain (rest looked up from reference TRBV7-3 and TRBJ1-1): GAGVSQTPSNKVTEKGKYVELRCDPISGHTALYWYRQSLGQGPEFLIYFQGTGAADDSGLPNDRFFAVRPEGSVSTLKIQRTERGDSAVYLCASSQPGTEAFFGQGTRLTVV.